This T cell receptor beta chain is drawn from a study of blood T cell repertoires in COVID-19. About the research overall: T cells, B-cell-depleted T cells, or PBMCs provided the cDNA or gDNA that served as material.

The V gene's germline CDR1 is SGHRS and CDR2 YFSETQ. V was cut by 0 bases and J by 1 base, with 7 bases left in between. The CDR3 extends over 14 amino acids. Some clones are missing from TCRdb's copy, which holds only in-frame ones; the method was immunoSEQ multiplex PCR. The table includes 270,000 or so clones, 65% to 85% detected once. V is TRBV5-1 and J is TRBJ1-2; D is undetermined. The sample consisted of peripheral blood. The TCR was taken from a human donor with COVID-19, enrolled during active disease. The donor label of this sample is uncertain. The CDR3 nucleotides are TGCGCCAGCAGCTTGGACGGAGGTAACTATGGCTACACCTTC. It yields the protein CASSLDGGNYGYTF.